One and the same sample provided the 9 T cell receptor beta chains below, sequenced in a study of molecular identifiers for immune sequencing clone quantification. MiXCR was run by TCRdb on the PCR reads, yielding one entry per CDR3 protein. The sample has about 640,000 distinct CDR3 sequences; nearly 20% are singletons. Sequencing was done on a sample of naive CD8+ T cells from blood, with Jurkat cell RNA spiked in. The subset denotes: FACS-sorted CD8+CD4-CCR7+CD45RA+ naive T cells. Every receptor here comes from a human donor in good health. Some libraries in this study had Jurkat cell RNA spiked in.

This clonotype was found many times. The chain is built from TRBV14 and TRBJ2-2; D not certain. V was trimmed by 0 bases and J by 5 bases, leaving 13 bases between them. The CDR3 runs to 16 residues. Germline V gene lookup returns CDR1 SGHDN and CDR2 FVKESK. The CDR3 nucleotides read TGTGCCAGCAGCCAAGACTCCTGGACGGAAACCGGGGAGCTGTTTTTT. It codes for CASSQDSWTETGELFF.

This clonotype was picked up many times. The V call is TRBV12-5, the J call TRBJ2-7; 7 bases match TRBD1. V gave up 4 bases and J gave up 0 bases; unmatched junction bases: 0. The CDR3 consists of 13 residues. Germline V gene sequence: CDR1 LGHNT, CDR2 FRNRAP. CDR3: CASGSGGSYEQYF. CDR3 coding DNA: TGTGCTAGTGGTTCAGGGGGCTCCTACGAGCAGTACTTC.

The chain has TRBV2 and TRBJ2-5, with 9 bases matching TRBD2. Trimming removed 7 bases from V and 3 bases from J; junction bases left unmatched: 6. CDR1 and CDR2 (germline): SNHLY, FYNNEI. The CDR3 is made up of 14 amino acids. The CDR3: CASTERGAKETQYF. The CDR3 DNA follows: TGTGCCAGCACAGAGCGGGGGGCAAAAGAGACCCAGTACTTC.

This clonotype appeared a single time. A much larger clone lies one base from this, so it may be a read error. The V gene is TRBV20-1, the J gene TRBJ2-3; D not resolved. The CDR3 loop spans 13 amino acids. The germline CDR1 and CDR2 sequences are DFQATT and SNEGSKA (reference sequence). CDR3 coding DNA: TGCAGCGGTAGGAAATTTGGCACAGATACGCAGTATTTT. Encoded protein: CSGRKFGTDTQYF.

This clonotype turned up a few times. The CDR3 sequence is CASSPPRGVITNEKLFF. The CDR3, as DNA: TGTGCCAGCAGTCCGCCCAGGGGCGTTATAACTAATGAAAAACTGTTTTTT. The chain uses TRBV12-3 or TRBV12-4 and TRBJ1-4, with D maybe TRBD1 (6 bases). CDR3 size: 17 residues. Trimming removed 5 bases from V and 1 base from J, with 17 bases in between.

The chain employs TRBV9 and TRBJ2-1; the match to TRBD2 covers 7 bases. The CDR3 consists of 13 residues. Germline V lookup: CDR1 SGDLS, CDR2 YYNGEE. J was trimmed by 10 bases and V by 0 bases; bases with no gene match: 4. CDR3 sequence: CASSVGGGSEQFF. Here the CDR3 DNA reads TGTGCCAGCAGCGTAGGGGGGGGGTCCGAGCAGTTCTTC.

Concerning this clonotype: This may come from a read error, since a much larger clone is one base off. The V gene is TRBV28, the J gene TRBJ1-5, with D perhaps TRBD1 (5 bases). CDR1 MDHEN and CDR2 SYDVKM come from the germline V gene. The CDR3 extends over 13 amino acids. The chain's CDR3 is CASFSWGFQPQRF. DNA of the CDR3: TGTGCCAGTTTTTCGTGGGGGTTTCAGCCCCAGCGTTTT.

This clonotype showed up just once. The CDR3 does not close with the conserved phenylalanine or tryptophan, likely indicating a read error. This chain uses TRBV6-5 with TRBJ2-5; D gene uncertain. Germline V gene data show CDR1 as MNHEY and CDR2 as SVGAGI. V lost 2 bases to trimming and J lost 5 bases, with 12 bases between them. The length of the CDR3 is 14 residues. The CDR3 sequence: CASSYLGAWETQYS. For the CDR3, the DNA is TGTGCCAGCAGTTACCTTGGTGCTTGGGAGACCCAGTACTCC.

In its sample, this clonotype was seen many times. CDR3 nucleotide sequence: TGTGCCAGCAGCTTAGTCCCCCGTTTAGCGGGAGGTTTGTTTGATACGCAGTATTTT. Its translation: CASSLVPRLAGGLFDTQYF. This chain connects TRBV7-2 to TRBJ2-3, with 10 bases matching TRBD2. The CDR3 runs to 19 residues. The V gene end was trimmed by 1 base and the J gene end by 6 bases; junction bases not matched to a gene: 16. Germline lookup yields CDR1 SGHTA and CDR2 FQGNSA.